A single sample gave rise to the 20 T cell receptor beta chains below, sequenced in a study of T-cell reconstitution after alpha-beta-depleted transplantation in children. This sample's TCRbeta library carried unique molecular identifier barcodes. TCRdb re-called the PCR reads through MiXCR, storing one row per CDR3 protein. The table lists 500,000 to 650,000 distinct CDR3 sequences, approximately 13% of them singletons. This specimen consisted of PBMCs, mostly from graft donor cells, obtained 360 days after TCRalphabeta/CD19-depleted stem cell transplant. The receptors come from a male patient aged 10-17 years who had a stem cell transplant for acute myeloid leukemia, so the T cells may come from the graft donor.

J is TRBJ2-1 and V is TRBV5-1, with 8 bases identical to TRBD1. This CDR3 contains 16 residues. V lost 3 bases and J lost 9; bases outside the gene matches: 14. Germline CDR1 is SGHRS and CDR2 is YFSETQ. CDR3 region: CASSSLRDRTSGEQFF. DNA for the CDR3: TGCGCCAGCAGCTCCCTTAGGGACAGGACTTCCGGTGAGCAGTTCTTC.

This clonotype was detected only a few times. The chain joins TRBV29-1 to TRBJ2-5; TRBD1 or TRBD2 may be the D gene (5 bases each). This CDR3 comprises 17 residues. Germline CDR1 and CDR2: SQVTM and ANQGSEA. V was pared by 0 bases and J by 1 base, with 18 bases between. The CDR3 nucleotides read TGCAGCGTTGAAGATCTGGGCCGGGGACGGGTCCAAGAGACCCAGTACTTC. Amino acid sequence: CSVEDLGRGRVQETQYF.

This chain uses TRBV15 with TRBJ2-4, with 7 bases aligning to TRBD2. Germline V gives CDR1 LNHNV, CDR2 YYDKDF (reference sequence). The CDR3 spans 16 residues. The V segment lost 1 base and the J segment 3 bases; nucleotides outside the gene matches: 6. CDR3 protein: CATSRAFWGGKNIQYF. The DNA of the CDR3 is TGTGCCACCAGCAGAGCTTTTTGGGGGGGCAAAAACATTCAGTACTTC.

The table lists this clonotype with a few counts. V is TRBV20-1 and J is TRBJ2-7; the D gene could be TRBD1 or TRBD2 (5 bases each). Per germline, CDR1 DFQATT and CDR2 SNEGSKA (reference sequence). The CDR3 extends over 16 amino acids. V was shortened by 4 bases and J by 2 bases, with 21 bases between the two germline ends. CDR3 DNA sequence: TGCAGTGCTAATAGCCCGGGACGCCAAACAACCTACGAGCAGTACTTC. Protein product: CSANSPGRQTTYEQYF.

The J gene is TRBJ2-3, the V gene TRBV20-1; 14 bases align to TRBD2. CDR1 and CDR2 from the germline V gene are DFQATT and SNEGSKA (reference sequence). After removal of 5 bases from V and 4 bases from J, the junction contained 11 bases not matched to a gene. The CDR3 consists of 17 residues. CDR3 in DNA: TGCAGTGCTCCTGGGGGGACTAGCGGGAGTAAGGCAGATACGCAGTATTTT. Its protein is CSAPGGTSGSKADTQYF.

The table lists this clonotype with a few counts. This chain joins TRBV10-3 and TRBJ2-7, with D perhaps matching TRBD2 (5 bases). Germline V gene data show CDR1 as ENHRY and CDR2 as SYGVKD. The CDR3 is 12 amino acids. V was shortened by 8 bases and J by 3 bases, with 11 bases between the two germline ends. The CDR3 protein is CAIGEKDYEQYF. In DNA form, the CDR3 reads TGTGCCATCGGGGAGAAGGACTACGAGCAGTACTTC.

This clonotype was seen a handful of times. The J gene is TRBJ2-7, the V gene TRBV6-1, with a possible D match to TRBD2 (5 bases). The CDR3 loop spans 15 amino acids. Germline loops: CDR1 MNHNS, CDR2 SASEGT. Trimming left V 4 bases short and J 5 bases short, with 18 bases between. CDR3: CASSGVGLPGDEQYF. Written as DNA, the CDR3 is TGTGCCAGCAGTGGCGTCGGACTCCCAGGAGACGAGCAGTACTTC.

This chain uses TRBV6-1 with TRBJ2-5, with a weak D call TRBD2 (6 bases). This CDR3 has 14 amino acids. Germline-derived CDR1 and CDR2 are MNHNS and SASEGT. The V gene lost 6 bases and the J gene lost 5 bases, with 16 bases spanning the gap. CDR3: CASRSGSLRETQYF. The CDR3 bases are TGTGCCAGCAGGTCCGGGAGTCTTAGGGAGACCCAGTACTTC.

The chain carries TRBV19 and TRBJ2-1, with 7 bases fitting TRBD2. V lost 7 bases to trimming and J lost 9 bases; unmatched junction nucleotides: 6. Germline V gene lookup returns CDR1 LNHDA and CDR2 SQIVND (reference sequence). CDR3 length: 12 amino acids. Here the CDR3 DNA reads TGTGCCAGTACTACGGGAGGCGGTGAGCAGTTCTTC. It encodes CASTTGGGEQFF.

The table lists this clonotype with a few counts. The J gene is TRBJ2-7, the V gene TRBV6-5; D is unclear. The CDR3 loop spans 12 amino acids. The germline gives CDR1 MNHEY, CDR2 SVGAGI. The ends were cut back, 7 bases at V and 4 bases at J, with 11 bases in the middle. CDR3 residues: CASTAVPYEQYF. In DNA form, the CDR3 reads TGTGCCAGCACGGCGGTCCCATACGAGCAGTACTTC.

This clonotype has more than one count but fewer than ten. This rearrangement joins TRBV5-1 to TRBJ2-2, with D tentatively TRBD1 (5 bases). Looked up from germline, CDR1 is SGHRS and CDR2 is YFSETQ. The CDR3 is 13 amino acids. V gave up 5 bases and J gave up 4 bases, with 9 bases separating them. DNA of the CDR3: TGCGCCAGCAGGGGGCTGGTCACCGGGGAGCTGTTTTTT. Translated: CASRGLVTGELFF.

This rearrangement joins TRBV4-3 to TRBJ2-1, with 10 nucleotides matching TRBD2. V trimming: 4 bases; J trimming: 4 bases; junction bases outside the gene matches: 10. CDR1 is LGHNA, CDR2 YSLEER, per germline. The CDR3 extends over 17 amino acids. As DNA, the CDR3 is TGCGCCAGCAGCCTCGCCTGGACTAGCGGACCTTACAATGAGCAGTTCTTC. As protein: CASSLAWTSGPYNEQFF.

This clonotype was seen more than once but under ten times. J is TRBJ2-7 and V is TRBV20-1, with 8 bases identical to TRBD1. Germline trimming cut 1 base from V and 4 bases from J; bases unmatched to any gene: 12. Germline V gives CDR1 DFQATT, CDR2 SNEGSKA (reference sequence). The CDR3 has 16 residues. The CDR3 bases are TGCAGTGCTAGAGGCCCCGGGGCAGGGGGCTCGTACGAGCAGTACTTC. Encoded protein: CSARGPGAGGSYEQYF.

The chain uses TRBV20-1 and TRBJ1-2; D call uncertain. The V gene lost 6 bases and the J gene lost 8 bases, with 22 bases spanning the gap. Germline loops: CDR1 DFQATT, CDR2 SNEGSKA (reference sequence). The CDR3 is 14 amino acids. In nucleotides, the CDR3 is TGCAGTGCCACATACCTCCCCTGGACTTGGGGCTACACCTTC. This translates into CSATYLPWTWGYTF.

The sample holds many counts of this clonotype. The genes are TRBV12-3 or TRBV12-4 and TRBJ2-7; D is unclear. This CDR3 has 12 amino acids. Trimming cost V 5 bases and J 3 bases, with 8 bases left between them. Here the CDR3 reads CASSVDGYEQYF. The CDR3 bases are TGTGCCAGCAGTGTAGACGGCTACGAGCAGTACTTC.

This chain uses TRBV4-1 with TRBJ2-1; D ambiguous. Germline lookup yields CDR1 MGHRA and CDR2 YSYEKL. This CDR3 contains 19 residues. Trimming shortened V by 0 bases and J by 0 bases, and 18 bases separated the two germline ends. CDR3 DNA sequence: TGCGCCAGCAGCCAAGATTCACCCCTGACGGCGAGCTCCTACAATGAGCAGTTCTTC. Translating gives CASSQDSPLTASSYNEQFF.

V usage is TRBV30 and J usage is TRBJ2-2; 7 positions match TRBD2. The germline CDR1 and CDR2 sequences are GTSNPN and SVGIG (reference sequence). CDR3 size: 18 residues. Trimming at V came to 5 bases and at J to 4 bases, leaving 19 bases not matched to a gene. The CDR3 sequence is CAWDASGILKWGTGELFF. In DNA, the CDR3 is TGTGCCTGGGATGCTAGCGGCATTTTAAAGTGGGGCACCGGGGAGCTGTTTTTT.

This rearrangement joins TRBV5-1 to TRBJ2-7, with D perhaps TRBD2 (6 bases). There are 15 residues in the CDR3. Between the trimmed V and J ends, which lost 2 bases and 3 bases, there was a span of 15 bases. Germline V gives CDR1 SGHRS, CDR2 YFSETQ. The CDR3 nucleotides are TGCGCCAGCAGCTTTATAACCGGGACTGTCTACGAGCAGTACTTC. Encoded protein: CASSFITGTVYEQYF.

This clonotype was counted between two and nine times. This rearrangement joins TRBV28 to TRBJ2-3, with 10 bases lining up with TRBD2. The germline V gene has CDR1 MDHEN and CDR2 SYDVKM. This CDR3 has 14 residues. V was clipped by 3 bases and J by 8 bases; unmatched bases: 5. CDR3 protein: CASSFEREGGTQYF. CDR3 coding DNA: TGTGCCAGCAGTTTTGAGCGGGAGGGAGGTACGCAGTATTTT.

This clonotype came up many times. J is TRBJ2-1 and V is TRBV20-1; TRBD2 matches 7 bases. V trimming: 3 bases; J trimming: 1 base; junction bases outside the gene matches: 6. Germline CDR1 reads DFQATT; CDR2 reads SNEGSKA (reference sequence). This CDR3 region has 15 residues. The CDR3 reads CSARGTSESYNEQFF. As DNA, the CDR3 is TGCAGTGCTAGGGGAACTAGCGAGTCCTACAATGAGCAGTTCTTC.